This paragraph covers one TCR beta chain sequence. The V segment lost 4 bases and the J segment 7 bases; nucleotides outside the gene matches: 4. The germline V gene has CDR1 SNHLY and CDR2 FYNNEI. The CDR3 extends over 14 amino acids. Sequencing used immunoSEQ multiplex PCR; TCRdb keeps in-frame clones, though not all of them. The data hold 150,000 to 250,000 clones, with roughly four fifths observed a single time. The data derive from a study of blood T cell repertoires in COVID-19. About the research overall: From the United States, Italy and Spain came samples of acute and convalescent COVID-19.

The study drew participants aged about 18 to 90 years from under 30 US areas. Two negative PCRs, clearance, or symptom resolution had been documented for recovered Cohort 3 donors. The sequencing input was PBMCs or T cells enriched from blood (not recorded which). The rearrangement links TRBV2 to TRBJ1-6; 7 nucleotides match TRBD1. The receptor comes from a man in his forties or fifties who had recovered from COVID-19. CDR3 nucleotides: TGTGCCAGCAGTGGACAGGGTAGGAATTCACCCCTCCACTTT. As protein: CASSGQGRNSPLHF.